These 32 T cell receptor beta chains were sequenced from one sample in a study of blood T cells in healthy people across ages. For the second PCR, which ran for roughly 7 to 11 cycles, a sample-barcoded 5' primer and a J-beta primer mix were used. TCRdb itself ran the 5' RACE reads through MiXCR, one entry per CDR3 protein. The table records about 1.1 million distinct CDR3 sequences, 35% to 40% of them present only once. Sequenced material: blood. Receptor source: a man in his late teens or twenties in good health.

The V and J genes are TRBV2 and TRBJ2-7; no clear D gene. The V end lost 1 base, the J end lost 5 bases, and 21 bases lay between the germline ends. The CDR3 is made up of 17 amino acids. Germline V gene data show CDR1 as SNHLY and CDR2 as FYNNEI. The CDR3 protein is CASSEGAVRKSRHEQYF. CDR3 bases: TGTGCCAGCAGTGAAGGGGCAGTTCGAAAATCTAGGCACGAGCAGTACTTC.

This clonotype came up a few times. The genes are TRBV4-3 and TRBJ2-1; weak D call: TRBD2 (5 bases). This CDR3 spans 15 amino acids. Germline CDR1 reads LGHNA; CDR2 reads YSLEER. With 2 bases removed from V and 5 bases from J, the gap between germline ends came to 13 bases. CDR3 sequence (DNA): TGCGCCAGCAGCCAATATGCGGGTCGGGACAATGAGCAGTTCTTC. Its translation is CASSQYAGRDNEQFF.

CDR3 DNA: TGTGCCAGCAGCCAAGATCAGAGCGCATGGGCACAAGAGACCCAGTACTTC. It codes for CASSQDQSAWAQETQYF. V is TRBV4-2 and J is TRBJ2-5; D gene uncertain. The V and J ends lost 0 bases and 2 bases respectively, with 16 bases between them. CDR3 size: 17 residues. Per germline, CDR1 LGHNA and CDR2 YNFKEQ.

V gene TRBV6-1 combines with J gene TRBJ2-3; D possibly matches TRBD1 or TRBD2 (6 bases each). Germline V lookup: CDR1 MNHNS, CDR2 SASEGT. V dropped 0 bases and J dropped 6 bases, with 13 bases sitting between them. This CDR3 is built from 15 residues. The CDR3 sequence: CASSEARQAGDTQYF. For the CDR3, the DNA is TGTGCCAGCAGTGAAGCCAGACAGGCGGGGGATACGCAGTATTTT.

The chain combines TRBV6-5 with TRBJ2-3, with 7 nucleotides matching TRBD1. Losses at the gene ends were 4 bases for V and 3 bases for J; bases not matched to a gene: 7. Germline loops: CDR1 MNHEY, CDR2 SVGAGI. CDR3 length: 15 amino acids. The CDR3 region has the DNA TGTGCCAGCAGTTTCAGCGGACAGGCTACAGATACGCAGTATTTT. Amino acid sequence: CASSFSGQATDTQYF.

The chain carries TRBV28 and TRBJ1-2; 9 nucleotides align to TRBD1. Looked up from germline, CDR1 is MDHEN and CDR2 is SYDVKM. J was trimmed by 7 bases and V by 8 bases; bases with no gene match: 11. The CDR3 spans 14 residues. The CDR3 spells CASRGTGLTRGYTF. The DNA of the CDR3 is TGTGCCAGCCGAGGGACAGGGCTGACTCGTGGCTACACCTTC.

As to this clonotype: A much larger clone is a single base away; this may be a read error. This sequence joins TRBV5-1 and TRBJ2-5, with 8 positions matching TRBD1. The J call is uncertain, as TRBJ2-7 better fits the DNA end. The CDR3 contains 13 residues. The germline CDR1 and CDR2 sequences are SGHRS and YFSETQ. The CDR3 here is CASARDRQNEQYF. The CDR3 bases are TGCGCCAGCGCCCGGGACAGGCAAAACGAGCAGTACTTC.

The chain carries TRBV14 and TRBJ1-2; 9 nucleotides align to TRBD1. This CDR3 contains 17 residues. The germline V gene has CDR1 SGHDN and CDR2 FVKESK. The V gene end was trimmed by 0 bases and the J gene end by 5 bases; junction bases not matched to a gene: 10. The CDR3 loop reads CASSQDTGGNAWYGYTF. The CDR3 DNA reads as TGTGCCAGCAGCCAAGACACAGGGGGCAATGCATGGTATGGCTACACCTTC.

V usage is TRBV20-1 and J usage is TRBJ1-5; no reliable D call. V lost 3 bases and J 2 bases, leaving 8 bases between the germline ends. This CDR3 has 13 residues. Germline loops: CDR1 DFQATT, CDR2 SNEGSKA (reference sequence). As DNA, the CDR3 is TGCAGTGCTAGGGCTCGGGGCAATCAGCCCCAGCATTTT. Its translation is CSARARGNQPQHF.

CDR3 sequence reads: CASRDSQSFYNEQFF. The CDR3 DNA sequence: TGTGCCAGCAGGGATTCACAGAGCTTCTACAATGAGCAGTTCTTC. V and J are TRBV6-6 and TRBJ2-1; D uncertain. CDR1 is MNHNY and CDR2 is SVGAGI in the germline V gene (reference sequence). V was trimmed by 6 bases and J by 3 bases, leaving 15 bases between them. The CDR3 is made up of 15 amino acids.

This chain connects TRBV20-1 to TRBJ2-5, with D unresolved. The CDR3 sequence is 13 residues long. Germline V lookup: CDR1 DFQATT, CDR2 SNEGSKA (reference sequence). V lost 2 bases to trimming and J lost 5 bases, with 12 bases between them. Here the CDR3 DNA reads TGCAGTGCTAGACGGGCGGATGGGGAGACCCAGTACTTC. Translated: CSARRADGETQYF.

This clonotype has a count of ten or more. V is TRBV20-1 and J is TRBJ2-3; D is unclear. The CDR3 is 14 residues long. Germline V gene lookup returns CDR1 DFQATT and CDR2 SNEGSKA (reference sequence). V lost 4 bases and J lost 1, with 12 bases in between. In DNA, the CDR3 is TGCAGTGCTACCCCAACGAACCGCACAGATACGCAGTATTTT. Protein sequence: CSATPTNRTDTQYF.

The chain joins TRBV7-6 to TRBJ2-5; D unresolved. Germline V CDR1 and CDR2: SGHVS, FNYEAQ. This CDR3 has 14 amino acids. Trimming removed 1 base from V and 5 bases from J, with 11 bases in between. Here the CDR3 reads CASSLVWGRETQYF. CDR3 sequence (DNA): TGTGCCAGCAGCTTAGTTTGGGGTCGGGAGACCCAGTACTTC.

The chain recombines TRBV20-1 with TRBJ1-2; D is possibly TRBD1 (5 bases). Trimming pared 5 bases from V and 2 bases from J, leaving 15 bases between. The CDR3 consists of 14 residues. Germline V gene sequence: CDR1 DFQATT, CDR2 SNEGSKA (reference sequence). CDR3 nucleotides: TGCAGTGCTCCAAGGGCAGGGTGGAACTATGGCTACACCTTC. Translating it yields CSAPRAGWNYGYTF.

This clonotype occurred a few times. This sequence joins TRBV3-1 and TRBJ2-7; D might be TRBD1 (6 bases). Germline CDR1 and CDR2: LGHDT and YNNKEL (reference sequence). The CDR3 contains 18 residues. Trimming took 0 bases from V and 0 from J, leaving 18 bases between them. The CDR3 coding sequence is TGTGCCAGCAGCCAAGATTTCTCGATCGGCAGGGGCTCCTACGAGCAGTACTTC. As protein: CASSQDFSIGRGSYEQYF.

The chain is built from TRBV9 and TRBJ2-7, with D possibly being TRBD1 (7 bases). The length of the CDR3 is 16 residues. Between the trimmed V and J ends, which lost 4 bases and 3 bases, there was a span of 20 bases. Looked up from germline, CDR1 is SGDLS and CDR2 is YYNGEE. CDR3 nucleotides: TGTGCCAGCAGCCCGCGGACAGGACTAAATATCTACGAGCAGTACTTC. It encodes CASSPRTGLNIYEQYF.

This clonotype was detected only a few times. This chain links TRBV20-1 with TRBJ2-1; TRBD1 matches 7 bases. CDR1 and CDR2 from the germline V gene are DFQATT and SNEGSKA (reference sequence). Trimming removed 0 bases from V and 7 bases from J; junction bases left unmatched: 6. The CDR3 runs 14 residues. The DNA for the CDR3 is TGCAGTGCTAGAGATCCGGGACAGCATAATGAGCAGTTCTTC. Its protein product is CSARDPGQHNEQFF.

The CDR3 is CASSLGVENEKLFF. The CDR3 DNA reads as TGTGCCAGCAGCTTAGGCGTAGAAAATGAAAAACTGTTTTTT. The rearrangement uses TRBV7-2 and TRBJ1-4; D remains ambiguous. In germline, CDR1 is SGHTA, CDR2 FQGNSA. This CDR3 has 14 residues. The ends were cut back, 1 base at V and 5 bases at J, with 8 bases in the middle.

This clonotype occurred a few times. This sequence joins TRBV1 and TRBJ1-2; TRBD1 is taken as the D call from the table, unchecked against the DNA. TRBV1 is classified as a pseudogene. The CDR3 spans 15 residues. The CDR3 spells CTSSQVSQDHYGYTF. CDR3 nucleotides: TGCACCAGCAGCCAAGTCTCACAGGATCACTATGGCTACACCTTC.

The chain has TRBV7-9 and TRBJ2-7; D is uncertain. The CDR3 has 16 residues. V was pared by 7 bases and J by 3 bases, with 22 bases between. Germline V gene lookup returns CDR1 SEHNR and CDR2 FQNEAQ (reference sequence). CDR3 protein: CASIHDSFPYGYEQYF. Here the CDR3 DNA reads TGTGCCAGCATCCACGACTCTTTTCCTTATGGCTACGAGCAGTACTTC.

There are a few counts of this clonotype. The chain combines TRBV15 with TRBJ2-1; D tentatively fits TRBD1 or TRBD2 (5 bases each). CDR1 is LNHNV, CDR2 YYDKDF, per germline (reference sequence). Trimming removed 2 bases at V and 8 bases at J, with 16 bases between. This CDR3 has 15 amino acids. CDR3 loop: CATSRLTMGVDEQFF. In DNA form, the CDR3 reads TGTGCCACCAGCAGACTCACCATGGGGGTAGATGAGCAGTTCTTC.

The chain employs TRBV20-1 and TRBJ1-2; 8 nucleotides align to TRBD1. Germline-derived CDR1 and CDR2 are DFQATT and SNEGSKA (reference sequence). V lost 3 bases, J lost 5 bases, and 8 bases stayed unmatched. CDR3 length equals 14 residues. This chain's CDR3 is CSARDREVAYGYTF. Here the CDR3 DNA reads TGCAGTGCTAGGGACAGGGAGGTTGCGTATGGCTACACCTTC.

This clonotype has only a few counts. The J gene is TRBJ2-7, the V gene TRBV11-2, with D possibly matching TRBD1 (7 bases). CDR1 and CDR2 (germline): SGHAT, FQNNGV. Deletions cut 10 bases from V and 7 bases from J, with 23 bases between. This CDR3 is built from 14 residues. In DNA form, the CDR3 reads TGTGCCACACACCTACTGACAGGGAGGAGAGAGCAGTACTTC. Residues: CATHLLTGRREQYF.

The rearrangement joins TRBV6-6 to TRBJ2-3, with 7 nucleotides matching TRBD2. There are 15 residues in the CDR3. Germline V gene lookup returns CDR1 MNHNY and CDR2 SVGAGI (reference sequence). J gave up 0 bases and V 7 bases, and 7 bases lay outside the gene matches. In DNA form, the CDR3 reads TGTGCCAGCACCCTAGGAGCGGGGAGCACAGATACGCAGTATTTT. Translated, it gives CASTLGAGSTDTQYF.

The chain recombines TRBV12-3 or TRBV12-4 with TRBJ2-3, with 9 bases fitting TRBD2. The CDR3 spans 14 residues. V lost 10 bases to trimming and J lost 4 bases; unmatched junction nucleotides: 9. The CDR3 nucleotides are TGTGCCACCAGACTTAGCGGGGGCGCAGATACGCAGTATTTT. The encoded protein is CATRLSGGADTQYF.

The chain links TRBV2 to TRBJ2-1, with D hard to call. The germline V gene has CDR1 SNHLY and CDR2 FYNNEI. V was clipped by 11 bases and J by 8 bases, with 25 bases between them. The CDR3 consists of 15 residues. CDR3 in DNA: TGTGCCGTGCGTGGACCCACAAAGGGTGTAGATGAGCAGTTCTTC. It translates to CAVRGPTKGVDEQFF.

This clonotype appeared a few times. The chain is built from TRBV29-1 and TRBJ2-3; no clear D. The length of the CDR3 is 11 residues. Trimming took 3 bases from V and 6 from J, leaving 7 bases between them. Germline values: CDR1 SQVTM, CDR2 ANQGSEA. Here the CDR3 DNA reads TGCAGCGTTGAGTTGAAGGATACGCAGTATTTT. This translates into CSVELKDTQYF.

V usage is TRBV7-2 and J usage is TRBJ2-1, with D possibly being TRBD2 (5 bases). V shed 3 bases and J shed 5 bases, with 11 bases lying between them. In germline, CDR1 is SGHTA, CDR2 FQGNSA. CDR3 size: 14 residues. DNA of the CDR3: TGTGCCAGCAGCTTTGGGCGGGTAGACAATGAGCAGTTCTTC. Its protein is CASSFGRVDNEQFF.

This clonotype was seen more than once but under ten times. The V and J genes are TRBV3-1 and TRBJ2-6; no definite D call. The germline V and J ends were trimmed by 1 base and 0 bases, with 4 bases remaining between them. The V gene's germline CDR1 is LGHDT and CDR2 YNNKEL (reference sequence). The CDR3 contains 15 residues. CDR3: CASSQGYSGANVLTF. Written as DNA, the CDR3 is TGTGCCAGCAGCCAAGGTTACTCTGGGGCCAACGTCCTGACTTTC.

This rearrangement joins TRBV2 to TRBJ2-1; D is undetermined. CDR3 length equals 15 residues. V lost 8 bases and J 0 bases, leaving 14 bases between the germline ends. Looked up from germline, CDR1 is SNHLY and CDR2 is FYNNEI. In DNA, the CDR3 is TGTGCCAGCTTCCCTGGCGGAGTCTCCTACAATGAGCAGTTCTTC. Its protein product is CASFPGGVSYNEQFF.

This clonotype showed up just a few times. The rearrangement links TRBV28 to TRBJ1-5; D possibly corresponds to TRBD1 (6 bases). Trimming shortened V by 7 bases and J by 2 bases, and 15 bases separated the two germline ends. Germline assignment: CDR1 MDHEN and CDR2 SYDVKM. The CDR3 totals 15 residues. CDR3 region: CASILTGQGNQPQHF. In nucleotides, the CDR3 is TGTGCCAGCATCCTCACAGGGCAGGGCAATCAGCCCCAGCATTTT.

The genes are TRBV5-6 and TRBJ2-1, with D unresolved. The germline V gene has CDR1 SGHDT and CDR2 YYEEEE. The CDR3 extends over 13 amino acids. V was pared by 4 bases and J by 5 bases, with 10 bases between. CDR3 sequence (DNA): TGTGCCAGCAGCCCGGACGTTAACAATGAGCAGTTCTTC. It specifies CASSPDVNNEQFF.